This entry lists 20 T cell receptor beta chains sequenced from one sample in a study of a mutant IDH1 vaccine in newly diagnosed glioma. For these receptors, no antigen is known. Time point noted: week 5, during vaccination. The vaccine gave 300 ug of a 20-mer mutant IDH1 peptide subcutaneously per dose. Clones were sequenced by immunoSEQ multiplex PCR, and TCRdb holds only the in-frame ones, with some missing. Of approximately 80,000 clones listed, roughly 90% are singletons. The source material was PBMCs, sampled from a glioma patient whose treatment included an IDH1 peptide vaccine. The receptors come from a woman aged 45 to 65 with glioma.

The V gene is TRBV5-6, the J gene TRBJ2-7; possibly TRBD1 for D (6 bases). The germline V gene has CDR1 SGHDT and CDR2 YYEEEE. This CDR3 has 14 amino acids. Trimming removed 3 bases at V and 2 bases at J, with 12 bases between. In nucleotides, the CDR3 is TGTGCCAGCAGCTGGGCGGACAGTCCCTACGAGCAGTACTTC. It translates to CASSWADSPYEQYF.

V and J are TRBV5-1 and TRBJ2-2; TRBD2 aligns across 9 bases. The CDR3 has 19 residues. After removal of 0 bases from V and 5 bases from J, the junction contained 14 bases not matched to a gene. Germline CDR1 and CDR2: SGHRS and YFSETQ. The CDR3 DNA sequence: TGCGCCAGCAGCTTGGCCGGTTCTAGCGGGACCCCGAGAACCGGGGAGCTGTTTTTT. It specifies CASSLAGSSGTPRTGELFF.

The genes are TRBV7-6 and TRBJ2-1; no definite D call. The CDR3 is 13 amino acids. Germline CDR1 reads SGHVS; CDR2 reads FNYEAQ. Trimming pared 6 bases from V and 9 bases from J, leaving 15 bases between. The CDR3 nucleotides read TGTGCCAGCAGTTACACCCTATGGGGTGAGCAGTTCTTC. Protein product: CASSYTLWGEQFF.

The gene calls are TRBV11-2 and TRBJ2-7; D may be TRBD2 (6 bases). Trimming stripped 5 bases from V and 3 bases from J, with 11 bases between. This CDR3 has 13 amino acids. Per germline, CDR1 SGHAT and CDR2 FQNNGV. The CDR3 sequence: CASSPRRDYEQYF. The CDR3 DNA reads TGTGCCAGCAGCCCCAGGAGGGACTACGAGCAGTACTTC.

As regards this clone: The junction and the germline gene differ at one end; a read error may be behind it. For the CDR3, the DNA is TGTGCTAGCAGCTCATTAGGGGTCCAAGAGACCCAGTACTTC. It yields the protein CASSSLGVQETQYF. The chain carries TRBV7-7 and TRBJ2-5; TRBD1 might be the D (5 bases). CDR3 length: 14 residues. Per the germline V gene, CDR1 is SSHAT and CDR2 is FNYEAQ (reference sequence).

This chain links TRBV7-9 with TRBJ2-1; D gene ambiguous. The CDR3 is made up of 14 amino acids. Germline values: CDR1 SEHNR, CDR2 FQNEAQ (reference sequence). V lost 1 base and J 5 bases, leaving 9 bases between the germline ends. CDR3 region: CASSLGSGDNEQFF. The CDR3 DNA reads as TGTGCCAGCAGCTTAGGTTCTGGGGACAATGAGCAGTTCTTC.

The chain has TRBV5-1 and TRBJ2-2; the match to TRBD2 covers 8 bases. The CDR3 runs to 15 residues. J gave up 6 bases and V 4 bases, and 8 bases lay outside the gene matches. Germline-derived CDR1 and CDR2 are SGHRS and YFSETQ. The CDR3 DNA sequence: TGCGCCAGCAGCCCAGGGACTAGTCTCGCCGGGGAGCTGTTTTTT. Amino acid sequence: CASSPGTSLAGELFF.

The chain carries TRBV10-3 and TRBJ2-2; 11 bases line up with TRBD2. Germline values: CDR1 ENHRY, CDR2 SYGVKD. Unmatched junction bases numbered 0, after V lost 5 bases and J lost 1 base. This CDR3 contains 15 residues. The CDR3 sequence is CAISTSGRNTGELFF. DNA for the CDR3: TGTGCCATCAGTACTAGCGGGAGGAACACCGGGGAGCTGTTTTTT.

In its sample, this clone was seen a few times. The gene calls are TRBV25-1 and TRBJ1-4; perhaps TRBD1 as D (6 bases). V shed 6 bases and J shed 8 bases, with 13 bases lying between them. Germline CDR1 MGHDK, CDR2 SYGVNS. The CDR3 has 13 amino acids. In DNA form, the CDR3 reads TGTGCCAGCAGGGTCAGGGGAGGCGAAAAACTGTTTTTT. Protein product: CASRVRGGEKLFF.

This clone was observed a handful of times. This chain uses TRBV19 with TRBJ1-2; tentative D call: TRBD1 (6 bases). V shed 3 bases and J shed 8 bases, with 13 bases lying between them. This CDR3 contains 13 residues. Germline loops: CDR1 LNHDA, CDR2 SQIVND (reference sequence). CDR3 region: CASSIGQGRGYTF. As DNA, the CDR3 is TGTGCCAGTAGTATTGGGCAGGGGAGAGGCTACACCTTC.

The CDR3 loop reads CASSLGSAGDYEQYF. The CDR3 coding sequence is TGTGCCAGCAGCTTAGGGTCGGCGGGGGATTACGAGCAGTACTTC. The chain couples TRBV11-2 to TRBJ2-7, with 7 nucleotides matching TRBD2. Germline V lookup: CDR1 SGHAT, CDR2 FQNNGV. Trimming at V came to 1 base and at J to 4 bases, leaving 7 bases not matched to a gene. This CDR3 contains 15 residues.

The chain couples TRBV2 to TRBJ2-1; no clear D gene. The germline V gene encodes CDR1 SNHLY and CDR2 FYNNEI. The V end lost 4 bases, the J end lost 9 bases, and 10 bases lay between the germline ends. The CDR3 covers 12 residues. In DNA, the CDR3 is TGTGCCAGCAGTGGGGCTACCCGTGAGCAGTTCTTC. Protein: CASSGATREQFF.

The chain uses TRBV18 and TRBJ2-5; TRBD2 matches 7 bases. J lost 5 bases, V lost 3 bases, and 9 bases had no gene match. The length of the CDR3 is 15 residues. The germline V gene has CDR1 KGHSH and CDR2 LQKENI. CDR3 loop: CASSPLAERMETQYF. DNA of the CDR3: TGTGCCAGCTCACCTCTAGCGGAGCGGATGGAGACCCAGTACTTC.

The J gene is TRBJ2-1, the V gene TRBV10-3; 7 bases are a match to TRBD1. This CDR3 spans 11 amino acids. With 10 bases clipped from V and 9 bases from J, the junction kept 6 bases outside the gene matches. Germline V gene sequence: CDR1 ENHRY, CDR2 SYGVKD. In DNA form, the CDR3 reads TGTGCCACTACAGGGGAAGGTGAGCAGTTCTTC. It translates to CATTGEGEQFF.

This sequence joins TRBV2 and TRBJ2-5; 7 bases line up with TRBD2. The CDR3 totals 16 residues. The ends lost 8 bases at V and 4 bases at J; junction bases unmatched: 16. Germline CDR1 is SNHLY and CDR2 is FYNNEI. The CDR3 DNA follows: TGTGCCAGCCACACCGGACTAGTCGGGATGCGAGAGACCCAGTACTTC. Protein product: CASHTGLVGMRETQYF. Supplemented by reference TRBV2 and TRBJ2-5, the full variable domain reads EPEVTQTPSHQVTQMGQEVILRCVPISNHLYFYWYRQILGQKVEFLVSFYNNEISEKSEIFDDQFSVERPDGSNFTLKIRSTKLEDSAMYFCASHTGLVGMRETQYFGPGTRLLVL.

The chain couples TRBV27 to TRBJ2-1, with D unclear. The germline V and J ends were trimmed by 2 bases and 0 bases, with 11 bases remaining between them. CDR1 is MNHEY and CDR2 is SMNVEV in the germline V gene (reference sequence). The CDR3 runs to 16 residues. CDR3: CASSLRGRSSYNEQFF. The CDR3 nucleotides are TGTGCCAGCAGTTTAAGAGGCAGGAGCTCCTACAATGAGCAGTTCTTC.

The chain uses TRBV27 and TRBJ1-1, with D perhaps TRBD1 (5 bases). The CDR3 extends over 15 amino acids. Germline values: CDR1 MNHEY, CDR2 SMNVEV (reference sequence). V shed 0 bases and J shed 1 base, with 9 bases lying between them. The CDR3 spells CASSLSGPTNTEAFF. The CDR3 coding sequence is TGTGCCAGCAGTTTATCGGGGCCGACGAACACTGAAGCTTTCTTT.

This clone was observed a single time. The rearrangement joins TRBV19 to TRBJ2-7, with TRBD1 matching 7 bases. Germline V lookup: CDR1 LNHDA, CDR2 SQIVND (reference sequence). Trimming removed 3 bases from V and 1 base from J; junction bases left unmatched: 6. CDR3 length equals 15 residues. The CDR3 bases are TGTGCCAGTAGTATTAGGGGACAGCGGTCCTACGAGCAGTACTTC. It codes for CASSIRGQRSYEQYF.

The count of this clone is one. This chain connects TRBV7-8 to TRBJ1-1, with D possibly being TRBD1 (6 bases). The CDR3 loop spans 12 amino acids. The ends were cut back, 7 bases at V and 3 bases at J, with 9 bases in the middle. Germline-derived CDR1 and CDR2 are SGHVS and FQNEAQ. CDR3: CASIRGDTEAFF. The CDR3 DNA reads TGTGCCAGCATAAGGGGGGACACTGAAGCTTTCTTT.

The chain combines TRBV7-2 with TRBJ2-1, with D hard to call. The germline V gene encodes CDR1 SGHTA and CDR2 FQGNSA. CDR3 size: 14 residues. V was pared by 4 bases and J by 1 base, with 8 bases between. The CDR3 DNA is TGTGCCAGCAGCTCGCGGAAGTCCTACAATGAGCAGTTCTTC. Translated: CASSSRKSYNEQFF.